The 23 T cell receptor beta chains reported below all come from one sample, sequenced in a study of OX40 agonist ivuxolimab in advanced cancers. Clones were sequenced by immunoSEQ multiplex PCR, and TCRdb holds only the in-frame ones, with some missing. The table has around 45,000 clones, approximately 89% seen once. This specimen was CD4+ or CD8+ T cells sorted from blood, taken in a trial of the OX40 agonist ivuxolimab. The receptors come from an adult with an advanced solid tumor such as melanoma, head and neck, liver or kidney cancer.

V gene TRBV27 combines with J gene TRBJ1-1, with a tentative D call TRBD1 (5 bases). Trimming stripped 8 bases from V and 4 bases from J, with 14 bases between. This CDR3 is 13 amino acids long. CDR1 and CDR2 (germline): MNHEY, SMNVEV (reference sequence). CDR3 residues: CASRSGGVTEAFF. The CDR3 DNA sequence: TGTGCCAGCCGATCCGGGGGTGTCACTGAAGCTTTCTTT.

This chain uses TRBV28 with TRBJ1-2; D gene ambiguous. Per germline, CDR1 MDHEN and CDR2 SYDVKM. V was shortened by 2 bases and J by 5 bases, with 12 bases between the two germline ends. This CDR3 comprises 14 residues. As DNA, the CDR3 is TGTGCCAGCAGTTTAGAGTACACCTCATATGGCTACACCTTC. Protein: CASSLEYTSYGYTF.

The rearrangement joins TRBV6-5 to TRBJ1-2; no clear D gene. V lost 2 bases and J 4 bases, leaving 11 bases between the germline ends. The CDR3 sequence is 14 residues long. In germline, CDR1 is MNHEY, CDR2 SVGAGI. The CDR3 nucleotides read TGTGCCAGCAGTTACCAAAACCAGTTCTATGGCTACACCTTC. It encodes CASSYQNQFYGYTF.

The V call is TRBV4-3, the J call TRBJ2-7; D ambiguous. The CDR3 spans 14 residues. The V end lost 0 bases, the J end lost 0 bases, and 6 bases lay between the germline ends. CDR1 is LGHNA and CDR2 is YSLEER in the germline V gene. CDR3 region: CASSQEWTSYEQYF. The CDR3 DNA is TGCGCCAGCAGCCAAGAATGGACCTCCTACGAGCAGTACTTC.

This chain links TRBV28 with TRBJ2-4, with D perhaps TRBD1 (5 bases). The CDR3 is made up of 15 amino acids. Germline assignment: CDR1 MDHEN and CDR2 SYDVKM. V was cut by 5 bases and J by 0 bases, with 11 bases left in between. This CDR3 is CASSARQIAKNIQYF. The CDR3 DNA is TGTGCCAGCAGTGCCCGACAGATAGCCAAAAACATTCAGTACTTC. The variable domain in full, completed from reference TRBV28 and TRBJ2-4, reads DVKVTQSSRYLVKRTGEKVFLECVQDMDHENMFWYRQDPGLGLRLIYFSYDVKMKEKGDIPEGYSVSREKKERFSLILESASTNQTSMYLCASSARQIAKNIQYFGAGTRLSVL.

This chain links TRBV4-1 with TRBJ2-7; D possibly corresponds to TRBD2 (6 bases). Between the trimmed V and J ends, which lost 0 bases and 3 bases, there was a span of 12 bases. The CDR3 extends over 15 amino acids. Germline V lookup: CDR1 MGHRA, CDR2 YSYEKL. The CDR3: CASSQDRRGGYEQYF. The CDR3 nucleotides read TGCGCCAGCAGCCAAGATAGGAGGGGAGGCTACGAGCAGTACTTC.

The chain combines TRBV10-3 with TRBJ2-2; a possible D gene is TRBD2 (6 bases). The germline CDR1 and CDR2 sequences are ENHRY and SYGVKD. This CDR3 is built from 14 residues. Trimming cost V 4 bases and J 9 bases, with 15 bases left between them. The CDR3 loop reads CAISGGTPRRELFF. The CDR3 region has the DNA TGTGCCATCAGTGGCGGGACCCCCAGGAGGGAGCTGTTTTTT.

Turning to this clone: Other DNA sequences in the sample encode the same CDR3. The chain employs TRBV19 and TRBJ1-1; D unresolved. Trimming took off 4 bases at V and 0 bases at J, with 6 bases between the two ends. CDR3 length: 13 amino acids. Germline-derived CDR1 and CDR2 are LNHDA and SQIVND (reference sequence). The CDR3 is CASSTSMNTEAFF. DNA for the CDR3: TGTGCCAGTAGTACCAGCATGAACACTGAAGCTTTCTTT.

This clone was counted once. The chain recombines TRBV28 with TRBJ1-1; D uncertain. From germline, CDR1 is MDHEN and CDR2 SYDVKM. The CDR3 has 13 residues. V lost 7 bases and J lost 2, with 11 bases in between. The CDR3 loop is CASTAADNTEAFF. CDR3 coding DNA: TGTGCCAGCACGGCAGCTGACAACACTGAAGCTTTCTTT.

The CDR3, as DNA: TGTGCCAGCACTTCTTTACCTGGACCCCTGGGTTCACCCCTCCACTTT. Translation gives CASTSLPGPLGSPLHF. The chain couples TRBV27 to TRBJ1-6; D gene ambiguous. The V gene lost 7 bases and the J gene lost 9 bases, with 22 bases spanning the gap. CDR1 and CDR2 from the germline V gene are MNHEY and SMNVEV (reference sequence). The CDR3 runs to 16 residues.

The rearrangement uses TRBV5-1 and TRBJ2-7, with D tentatively TRBD1 or TRBD2 (6 bases each). The germline CDR1 and CDR2 sequences are SGHRS and YFSETQ. This CDR3 has 15 residues. Deletions cut 4 bases from V and 5 bases from J, with 19 bases between. The CDR3, as DNA: TGCGCCAGCAGCCCGGGATGGAGGGGGAACGACGAGCAGTACGTC. Its protein is CASSPGWRGNDEQYV.

J is TRBJ2-7 and V is TRBV27, with 8 bases fitting TRBD2. The CDR3 has 15 amino acids. V was pared by 3 bases and J by 1 base, with 5 bases of the junction left unmatched. Germline V gives CDR1 MNHEY, CDR2 SMNVEV (reference sequence). The CDR3 DNA reads as TGTGCCAGCAGTTTTAGCGGGATGGGATCCTACGAGCAGTACTTC. As protein: CASSFSGMGSYEQYF.

Regarding this clone: Other DNA variants within this sample encode the same CDR3. The chain has TRBV19 and TRBJ2-1; D remains unclear. This CDR3 is built from 13 residues. CDR1 and CDR2 from the germline V gene are LNHDA and SQIVND (reference sequence). The V gene lost 1 base and the J gene lost 4 bases, with 5 bases spanning the gap. CDR3 residues: CASSIGSYNEQFF. Here the CDR3 DNA reads TGTGCCAGTAGTATAGGAAGTTACAATGAGCAGTTCTTC.

This clone was seen just once. V and J are TRBV21-1 and TRBJ1-3. TRBV21-1 is assigned pseudogene status. The CDR3 sequence is 15 residues long. This CDR3 is CASSNPWDAGNTIYF. CDR3 bases: TGTGCCAGCAGCAACCCCTGGGATGCTGGAAACACCATATATTTT.

This chain uses TRBV10-2 with TRBJ1-2; D remains ambiguous. Trimming removed 2 bases at V and 2 bases at J, with 6 bases between. From germline, CDR1 is WSHSY and CDR2 SAAADI. This CDR3 has 13 amino acids. In DNA form, the CDR3 reads TGCGCCAGCAGTGAGAACCTAAACTATGGCTACACCTTC. This encodes CASSENLNYGYTF.

This chain connects TRBV19 to TRBJ2-1, with no clear D. Germline V gives CDR1 LNHDA, CDR2 SQIVND (reference sequence). With 3 bases removed from V and 0 bases from J, the gap between germline ends came to 9 bases. This CDR3 is built from 15 residues. The CDR3 sequence: CASSIPWSSYNEQFF. The DNA for the CDR3 is TGTGCCAGTAGTATCCCGTGGAGCTCCTACAATGAGCAGTTCTTC.

The genes are TRBV5-6 and TRBJ2-3; 7 bases match TRBD1. Trimming at V came to 2 bases and at J to 6 bases, leaving 12 bases not matched to a gene. The CDR3 covers 16 residues. Germline V lookup: CDR1 SGHDT, CDR2 YYEEEE. CDR3 amino acids: CASSFGETGPQDTQYF. The CDR3, as DNA: TGTGCCAGCAGCTTCGGCGAGACAGGGCCTCAGGATACGCAGTATTTT.

The V and J genes are TRBV19 and TRBJ1-1; no clear D. The V and J ends lost 3 bases and 3 bases respectively, with 11 bases between them. CDR1 and CDR2 from the germline V gene are LNHDA and SQIVND (reference sequence). This CDR3 spans 14 amino acids. CDR3 nucleotides: TGTGCCAGTAGTATTCTGGTCGGAGACACTGAAGCTTTCTTT. Its translation is CASSILVGDTEAFF.

This chain connects TRBV10-2 to TRBJ2-3; possible D gene TRBD1, 5 bases. In germline, CDR1 is WSHSY, CDR2 SAAADI. V was cut by 2 bases and J by 2 bases, with 8 bases left in between. The CDR3 loop spans 14 amino acids. The CDR3 reads CASSETDNTDTQYF. CDR3 nucleotides: TGCGCCAGCAGTGAGACGGACAACACAGATACGCAGTATTTT.

The J gene is TRBJ2-7, the V gene TRBV28, with D perhaps TRBD2 (7 bases). Germline-derived CDR1 and CDR2 are MDHEN and SYDVKM. This CDR3 has 14 amino acids. Deletions cut 6 bases from V and 3 bases from J, with 15 bases between. The DNA for the CDR3 is TGTGCCAGCAGCCGTCGGGGGGCCTACTACGAGCAGTACTTC. Encoded protein: CASSRRGAYYEQYF. Supplemented by reference TRBV28 and TRBJ2-7, the full variable domain reads DVKVTQSSRYLVKRTGEKVFLECVQDMDHENMFWYRQDPGLGLRLIYFSYDVKMKEKGDIPEGYSVSREKKERFSLILESASTNQTSMYLCASSRRGAYYEQYFGPGTRLTVT.

This clone was recorded a few times. This rearrangement joins TRBV6-1 to TRBJ2-5, with D tentatively TRBD2 (7 bases). CDR1 is MNHNS, CDR2 SASEGT, per germline. The germline V and J ends were trimmed by 2 bases and 2 bases, with 15 bases remaining between them. This CDR3 has 16 residues. In DNA, the CDR3 is TGTGCCAGCAGTGAAATTAGGGGGGGCCCACAAGAGACCCAGTACTTC. Translating it yields CASSEIRGGPQETQYF.

CDR3 protein: CASSQATGRIQETQYF. CDR3 nucleotide sequence: TGCGCCAGCAGCCAGGCGACAGGGAGGATCCAAGAGACCCAGTACTTC. This rearrangement joins TRBV4-3 to TRBJ2-5; D is perhaps TRBD1 (7 bases). Germline V gene lookup returns CDR1 LGHNA and CDR2 YSLEER. CDR3 length equals 16 residues. Trimming took 3 bases from V and 1 from J, leaving 15 bases between them.

This chain uses TRBV6-1 with TRBJ2-4; D ambiguous. V was pared by 10 bases and J by 2 bases, with 12 bases between. Germline V gene lookup returns CDR1 MNHNS and CDR2 SASEGT. The CDR3 has 13 amino acids. The DNA for the CDR3 is TGTGCCACCCTGAGTCAAACCAAAAACATTCAGTACTTC. It codes for CATLSQTKNIQYF.